The present entry profiles one T cell receptor (beta chain) with its context. Its antigen is still unknown. The donors (healthy individuals) were bone marrow donors. The CDR3 totals 15 residues. V lost 7 bases and J lost 0; bases outside the gene matches: 8. Per the germline V gene, CDR1 is SGHAT and CDR2 is FQNNGV. The entry originates in a study of cytomegalovirus exposure and HLA in healthy donors. Notes on the study in general: Among TCR beta chains, those listed as cytomegalovirus-associated numbered over 150. Researchers reported in a later analysis that a missense DCLRE1C variant was tied to TCR beta V- and J-gene trimming. Roughly uniform depth of sequencing across donors was assumed in presence/absence analyses.

In the PCR, 60 Vbeta and 13 Jbeta primers were used. The assay was immunoSEQ multiplex PCR, and TCRdb's table has in-frame clones only and misses some. The sample carries fewer than 350,000 clones, 85% to 90% recorded once. J is TRBJ1-1 and V is TRBV11-2, with 7 bases fitting TRBD1. The sequence was obtained from a young woman in good health and CMV-seronegative. The sample taken for sequencing was PBMCs. Here the CDR3 DNA reads TGTGCCAGCACCAGACAGGGAATTGTGAACACTGAAGCTTTCTTT. Amino acids: CASTRQGIVNTEAFF.